This T cell receptor beta chain was captured by sequencing in a study of cytomegalovirus exposure and HLA in healthy donors. Study-level points and caveats: Testing in vitro showed three CMV-associated chains specific for CMV antigens.

This table comes from immunoSEQ multiplex PCR, and its TCRdb copy is limited to in-frame clones, with some not included. The sample carries 110,000 or so clones, roughly 86% recorded once. A few counts support this clone. Its antigen is currently unknown. The junction had 5 bases not matched to a gene; V was cut back by 7 bases and J by 7 bases. The germline V gene encodes CDR1 MDHEN and CDR2 SYDVKM. The CDR3 is made up of 14 amino acids. The TCR comes from a woman under 30 in good health and CMV-seropositive. This chain uses TRBV28 with TRBJ1-6; 9 bases match TRBD1. What was sequenced was PBMCs. The CDR3 loop is CASTYGTGNSPLHF. The CDR3 DNA follows: TGTGCCAGCACTTACGGGACAGGGAATTCACCCCTCCACTTT.